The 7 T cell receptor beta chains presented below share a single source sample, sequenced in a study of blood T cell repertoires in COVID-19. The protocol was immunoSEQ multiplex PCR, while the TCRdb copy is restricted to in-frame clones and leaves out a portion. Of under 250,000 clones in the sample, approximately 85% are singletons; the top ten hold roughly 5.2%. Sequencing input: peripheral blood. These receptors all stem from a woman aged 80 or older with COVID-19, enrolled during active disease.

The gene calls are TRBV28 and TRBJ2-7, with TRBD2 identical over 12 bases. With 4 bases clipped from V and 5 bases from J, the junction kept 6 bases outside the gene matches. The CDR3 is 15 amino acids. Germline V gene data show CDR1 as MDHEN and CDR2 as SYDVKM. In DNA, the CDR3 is TGTGCCAGCAGTTCCGGACTAGCGGGGTCCCACGAGCAGTACGTC. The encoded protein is CASSSGLAGSHEQYV.

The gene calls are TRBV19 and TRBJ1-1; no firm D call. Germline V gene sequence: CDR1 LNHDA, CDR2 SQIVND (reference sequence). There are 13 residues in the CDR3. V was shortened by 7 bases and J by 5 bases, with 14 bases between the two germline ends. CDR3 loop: CASKSPGNTEAFF. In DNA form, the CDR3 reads TGTGCCAGTAAATCCCCAGGAAATACTGAAGCTTTCTTT. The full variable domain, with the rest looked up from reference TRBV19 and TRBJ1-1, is DGGITQSPKYLFRKEGQNVTLSCEQNLNHDAMYWYRQDPGQGLRLIYYSQIVNDFQKGDIAEGYSVSREKKESFPLTVTSAQKNPTAFYLCASKSPGNTEAFFGQGTRLTVV.

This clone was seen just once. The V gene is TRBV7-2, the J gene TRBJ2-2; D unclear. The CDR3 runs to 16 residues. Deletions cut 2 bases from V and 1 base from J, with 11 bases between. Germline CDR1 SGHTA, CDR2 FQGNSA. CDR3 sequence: CASSLLGLRNTGELFF. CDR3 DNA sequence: TGTGCCAGCAGCTTATTGGGCCTCCGGAACACCGGGGAGCTGTTTTTT.

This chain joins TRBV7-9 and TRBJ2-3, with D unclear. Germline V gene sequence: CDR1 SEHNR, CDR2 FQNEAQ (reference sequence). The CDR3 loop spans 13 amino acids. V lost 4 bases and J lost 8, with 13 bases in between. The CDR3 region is CASSSEAPTTQYF. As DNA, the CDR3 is TGTGCCAGCAGCTCAGAGGCCCCCACTACGCAGTATTTT.

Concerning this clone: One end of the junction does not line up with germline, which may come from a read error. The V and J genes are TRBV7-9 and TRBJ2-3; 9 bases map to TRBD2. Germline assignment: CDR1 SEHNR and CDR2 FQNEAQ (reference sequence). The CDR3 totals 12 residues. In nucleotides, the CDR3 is TGTGCCAGCAGCATAGGACTAGCGCCCAAAAGTTTT. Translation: CASSIGLAPKSF.

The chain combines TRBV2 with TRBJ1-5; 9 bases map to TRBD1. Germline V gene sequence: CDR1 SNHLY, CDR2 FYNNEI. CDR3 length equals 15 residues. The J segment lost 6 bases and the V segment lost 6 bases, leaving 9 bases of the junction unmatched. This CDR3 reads CASRLRTGVGQPQHF. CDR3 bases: TGTGCCAGCAGGCTCCGGACAGGGGTGGGTCAGCCCCAGCATTTT. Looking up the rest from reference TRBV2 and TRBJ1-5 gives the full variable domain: EPEVTQTPSHQVTQMGQEVILRCVPISNHLYFYWYRQILGQKVEFLVSFYNNEISEKSEIFDDQFSVERPDGSNFTLKIRSTKLEDSAMYFCASRLRTGVGQPQHFGDGTRLSIL.

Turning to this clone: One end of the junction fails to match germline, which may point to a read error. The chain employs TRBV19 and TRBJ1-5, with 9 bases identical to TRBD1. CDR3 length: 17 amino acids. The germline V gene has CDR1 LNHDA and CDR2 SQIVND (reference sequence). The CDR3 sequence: CASSSPGGTGSNRPQHF. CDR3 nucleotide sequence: TGTGCCAGTAGCAGCCCAGGGGGGACAGGGAGCAATCGGCCCCAGCATTTT.